The clone carrying this T cell receptor beta chain has ten or more counts. The germline V gene has CDR1 LNHNV and CDR2 YYDKDF (reference sequence). CDR3 length: 14 amino acids. The V end was cut by 0 bases, the J end by 0 bases, with 6 bases between. The data originate from a study of T-cell reconstitution after alpha-beta-depleted transplantation in children. Preparation of the TCRbeta library used unique molecular identifiers. TCRdb processed the PCR reads anew with MiXCR; each CDR3 protein has one entry. Of 100,000 to 120,000 distinct CDR3 sequences listed, 10% are singletons. This clonotype was obtained from a human donor who donated a stem cell graft to a child with acute lymphoblastic leukemia. The chain links TRBV15 to TRBJ2-7; the D is unclear. The sequenced sample was PBMCs from the stem cell graft donor, obtained from the stem cell graft. CDR3 loop: CATSRDPYSYEQYF. In nucleotides, the CDR3 is TGTGCCACCAGCAGAGATCCGTACTCCTACGAGCAGTACTTC.